This T cell receptor beta chain was documented in a study of molecular identifiers for immune sequencing clone quantification. Study-wide points: The study found clones above 20 RNA copies held over 98% of effector molecules and under 1% in naive cells. The study reportedly detected spiked Jurkat TCR RNA from one cell among about 1 million naive cells.

A word on this clonotype: As yet, its antigen is unknown.

The germline V gene has CDR1 SGHVS and CDR2 FNYEAQ. This CDR3 comprises 15 residues. V was cut by 1 base and J by 2 bases, with 6 bases left in between. The authors gated naive CD8 T cells as CD8+CD4-CCR7+CD45RA+ for sorting. As previously described, bulk TCR libraries were made using listed TCR primers. TCRdb re-called the PCR reads with MiXCR, one entry per CDR3 protein. Among tens of thousands of distinct CDR3 sequences listed, about a sixth were seen once. The source of this sequence is a human donor in good health. Some libraries in this study had Jurkat cell RNA spiked in. The chain joins TRBV7-6 to TRBJ2-6; no reliable D call. What was sequenced was naive CD8+ T cells from blood, with Jurkat cell RNA spiked in. Regarding subset: FACS-sorted CD8+CD4-CCR7+CD45RA+ naive T cells. The CDR3: CASSLGGTGANVLTF. The CDR3 DNA reads TGTGCCAGCAGCTTAGGAGGAACTGGGGCCAACGTCCTGACTTTC.